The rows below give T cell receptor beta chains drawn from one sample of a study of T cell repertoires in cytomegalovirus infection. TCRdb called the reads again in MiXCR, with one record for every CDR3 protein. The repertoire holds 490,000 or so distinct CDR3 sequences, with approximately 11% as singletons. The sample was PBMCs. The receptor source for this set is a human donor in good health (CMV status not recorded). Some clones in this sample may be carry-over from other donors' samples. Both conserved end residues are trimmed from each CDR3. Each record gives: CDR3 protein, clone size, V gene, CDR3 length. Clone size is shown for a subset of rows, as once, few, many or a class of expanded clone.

SARLASGGYEQY,few,TRBV20-1,12
ASSTSRDEETQY,many,TRBV28,12
ASTLTGEANYGYT,few,TRBV2,13
VSSLRTDSNQPQH,NA,TRBV11-2,13
ASSLALAGGFTFSYEQY,NA,TRBV7-6,17
ASSLWVWQGAVEAF,NA,TRBV5-6,14
ASRPSGSTDTQY,many,TRBV6-5,12
ASITGSLGNQPQH,few,TRBV6-1,13
SAILGTLNTEAF,NA,TRBV29-1,12
ASSERWGDYPPPGQF,NA,TRBV2,15
ASSTWTDSSYNSPLH,few,TRBV12-3/TRBV12-4,15
ASRPTRLNTEAF,many,TRBV19,12
AWGRDRTRYQETQY,few,TRBV30,14
ASSPDTLAKNIQY,NA,TRBV5-1,13
ASSQGTNNEQF,many,TRBV5-5,11
ASSLAQGEKLF,many,TRBV12-3/TRBV12-4,11
ASSRGDFSGRETQY,many,TRBV7-2,14
ASSPPLSGNLWNEQF,many,TRBV7-9,15
ASSLMQGGQPQH,many,TRBV7-2,12
AISDRGTFGNTIY,many,TRBV10-3,13
ASSQVGPGEAF,many,TRBV14,11
ASSIGGQGQPQH,many,TRBV19,12
AWRDGNEQF,NA,TRBV30,9
ASFGGGSSYNEQF,many,TRBV7-9,13
ASSSSGAYNEQF,many,TRBV7-8,12
ASSPSDRIPGQGFYGYT,many,TRBV12-3/TRBV12-4,17
ASYPGDSSNQPQH,many,TRBV19,13
SAWDSYGYT,many,TRBV29-1,9
ASNDLTRNYGYT,many,TRBV6-1,12
ASSEWTGTNEKLF,many,TRBV10-2,13
ASSGTSSLTQQF,many,TRBV18,12
ASTEPSVSEAF,many,TRBV5-1,11
ASSLSGSKPYEQY,NA,TRBV7-3,13
ASRPQGNEQF,few,TRBV5-1,10
ASSNRDMGLI,many,TRBV7-6,10
ASSLVTGSWSTEAF,few,TRBV5-1,14
ASGHQPQH,NA,TRBV19,8
ASSASGGIETQY,many,TRBV5-4,12
ASSWVSGSLGNEQF,many,TRBV7-9,14
ASAGQGGRETQY,many,TRBV2,12
ASSLGKSQETQY,many,TRBV5-1,12
ASSSGGTGSYEQY,many,TRBV28,13
ASSSKPDWDTGELF,NA,TRBV7-9,14
ASRGADTGELF,few,TRBV28,11
ASSRGQGDQPQH,few,TRBV5-5,12